Below, 23 T cell receptor delta chains from the same sample are listed, as sequenced in a study of gamma-delta T cells after stem cell transplantation. TCRdb ran CATT on the RT-PCR reads. The data contain some 2,500 delta-chain clones, approximately 22% of them seen just once; the ten biggest clones take up roughly 29%. Sample: gamma-delta T cells. These receptor sequences come from a human donor. It is not recorded whose cells these are; they may come from a transplant donor.

Note on this clone: It is likely a read error: a sequence one base away is far more abundant. Within the sample, other DNA sequences also encode this same CDR3. The V and J genes are TRDV1 and TRDJ1; 13 bases are a match to TRDD3. In germline, CDR1 is TSWWSYY, CDR2 QGS. The CDR3 contains 20 residues. The V segment lost 6 bases and the J segment 11 bases; nucleotides outside the gene matches: 27. The CDR3 region is CALGDFPTGRTGGYGRKLIF. DNA for the CDR3: TGTGCTCTTGGAGACTTTCCTACCGGTAGGACTGGGGGATACGGAAGGAAGCTCATCTTT.

The chain joins TRDV1 to TRDJ1, with D possibly matching TRDD2 (6 bases). Trimming removed 1 base from V and 0 bases from J, with 45 bases in between. The V gene's germline CDR1 is TSWWSYY and CDR2 QGS. The CDR3 is 27 amino acids. The CDR3 bases are TGTGCTCTTGGGGAACCTCCTACTACCCAAGGAACCTCAGACCTGGCCCGGGGCTCTCCCGACACCGATAAACTCATCTTT. Translated: CALGEPPTTQGTSDLARGSPDTDKLIF.

The rearrangement uses TRDV1 and TRDJ1; 11 bases line up with TRDD3. In germline, CDR1 is TSWWSYY, CDR2 QGS. Germline trimming cut 5 bases from V and 0 bases from J; bases unmatched to any gene: 23. The CDR3 has 22 amino acids. As DNA, the CDR3 is TGTGCTCTTGGGTTATCCCTTCCTACGGCTTCTGGGGGATACTCGGACACCGATAAACTCATCTTT. Amino acid sequence: CALGLSLPTASGGYSDTDKLIF.

This clone was seen a handful of times. V usage is TRDV1 and J usage is TRDJ1, with 10 bases matching TRDD3. V was clipped by 5 bases and J by 8 bases; unmatched bases: 17. The CDR3 runs to 17 residues. Germline-derived CDR1 and CDR2 are TSWWSYY and QGS. The CDR3 DNA is TGTGCTCTTGGGATACTTCGGGGTCTGGGGGATAGGGAAAAACTCATCTTT. Its translation is CALGILRGLGDREKLIF.

This clone was found a few times. V is TRDV3 and J is TRDJ1; 8 bases match TRDD3. The germline V gene encodes CDR1 TVYSNPD and CDR2 GDNSRS (reference sequence). The CDR3 length is 15 residues. V shed 2 bases and J 0 bases; nucleotides not matched to a gene: 8. The CDR3 DNA reads as TGTGCCTTTTGTACTGGGGGCTTATACACCGATAAACTCATCTTT. Translated: CAFCTGGLYTDKLIF.

There are a few counts of this clone. The protein given by TCRdb reflects a much larger clone and differs at residue 11 from this DNA's translation, likely from a read error; the protein shown is the DNA's translation. The rearrangement uses TRDV2 and TRDJ1; D gene unclear. V was cut by 3 bases and J by 2 bases, with 21 bases left in between. Germline values: CDR1 GEAIGNYY, CDR2 EKD. The CDR3 spans 17 residues. The DNA of the CDR3 is TGTGCCTGTGACCCGGCCCCCCGCAGAAGTTGGACCGATAAACTCATCTTT. This sequence encodes CACDPAPRRSWTDKLIF.

By sample fraction, this clone is medium-sized. This chain uses TRDV1 with TRDJ1, with D perhaps matching TRDD3 (6 bases). V was trimmed by 5 bases and J by 2 bases, leaving 30 bases between them. This CDR3 spans 20 amino acids. Germline-derived CDR1 and CDR2 are TSWWSYY and QGS. For the CDR3, the DNA is TGTGCTCTTGGGAACTGGGCACCGCCTCTGGGGAGTCTCTTAACCGATAAACTCATCTTT. It specifies CALGNWAPPLGSLLTDKLIF.

Turning to this clone: A far larger clone is one nucleotide away, so this likely arose from a read error. Other DNA sequences in this sample translate to the same CDR3. CDR3 loop: CALGDFPTGRTGGYGRKLIF. DNA of the CDR3: TGTGCTCTTGGGGACTTCCCTACCGGTAGGACTGGGGGATACGGAAGGAAGCTCATCTTT. The rearrangement joins TRDV1 to TRDJ1, with 13 positions matching TRDD3. This CDR3 has 20 amino acids. V dropped 3 bases and J dropped 11; count of bases not matched to a gene: 24. Germline assignment: CDR1 TSWWSYY and CDR2 QGS.

In this sample, this clone turned up a few times. The rearrangement links TRAV29/DV5 to TRDJ1, with D possibly matching TRDD3 (6 bases). The CDR3 runs 18 residues. Trimming removed 0 bases from V and 0 bases from J, with 21 bases in between. The germline V gene has CDR1 NSMFDY and CDR2 ISSIKDK. DNA for the CDR3: TGTGCAGCAAGCGAGGGGGGACTGGGACTGGAATACACCGATAAACTCATCTTT. Translation: CAASEGGLGLEYTDKLIF.

This clone has only a few counts. This likely came from a read error, as a far larger clone is one base away. The chain couples TRDV3 to TRDJ1; D is possibly TRDD3 (5 bases). The V gene lost 3 bases and the J gene lost 11 bases, with 28 bases spanning the gap. CDR1 is TVYSNPD and CDR2 is GDNSRS in the germline V gene (reference sequence). The CDR3 sequence is 15 residues long. This chain's CDR3 is CAFPISDGGGTYLIF. The CDR3 nucleotides are TGTGCCTTCCCCATCTCCGACGGCGGGGGTACTTACCTCATCTTT.

This clone was detected only a few times. The chain recombines TRDV1 with TRDJ1; 8 nucleotides line up with TRDD2. Germline V CDR1 and CDR2: TSWWSYY, QGS. The CDR3 has 21 amino acids. V lost 5 bases to trimming and J lost 10 bases; unmatched junction nucleotides: 33. The CDR3, as DNA: TGTGCTCTTGGGAATCCGATACTACTTCCTACAACGGCTGGGGCCCGGGAGGTACTCATCTTT. This encodes CALGNPILLPTTAGAREVLIF.

This clone was seen only once. A much more abundant neighbour one base away suggests this may be a read error. This chain links TRDV3 with TRDJ3; D is possibly TRDD3 (6 bases). Germline CDR1 and CDR2: TVYSNPD and GDNSRS (reference sequence). CDR3 length equals 18 residues. The CDR3 region has the DNA TGTGCCTCCGACCTACGGCTGGGGAGCTCCTGGGGCACCCGACAGATGTTTTTC. Its translation: CASDLRLGSSWGTRQMFF.

Details on this clone: Only one base separates this from a far larger clonotype, so it likely reflects a read error. This CDR3 reads CALGDFPTGRTEGYGRKLIF. CDR3 coding DNA: TGTGCTCTTGGGGACTTTCCTACCGGTAGGACTGAGGGATACGGAAGGAAGCTCATCTTT. J is TRDJ1 and V is TRDV1, with a tentative D call TRDD3 (8 bases). Germline CDR1 and CDR2: TSWWSYY and QGS. There are 20 residues in the CDR3. V was shortened by 3 bases and J by 11 bases, with 37 bases between the two germline ends.

Judged by abundance, this clone is large. V and J are TRDV2 and TRDJ2, with D maybe TRDD3 (6 bases). CDR3 length: 14 residues. The V gene lost 4 bases and the J gene lost 0 bases, with 8 bases spanning the gap. Looked up from germline, CDR1 is GEAIGNYY and CDR2 is EKD. The CDR3 bases are TGTGCCTGTGATGGGGGTTCTTTGACAGCACAACTCTTCTTT. It encodes CACDGGSLTAQLFF.

The chain is built from TRDV1 and TRDJ1; 7 bases are shared with TRDD2. The length of the CDR3 is 21 residues. V lost 2 bases and J lost 0; bases outside the gene matches: 21. Germline V gene lookup returns CDR1 TSWWSYY and CDR2 QGS. CDR3 DNA sequence: TGTGCTCTTGGGGAAATAGGCCTTCCTCGGGACCTCCGCTGGCACACCGATAAACTCATCTTT. Protein sequence: CALGEIGLPRDLRWHTDKLIF.

By share of the sample, this clone is medium-sized. This chain links TRDV1 with TRDJ4; tentatively, D is TRDD3 (5 bases). CDR1 and CDR2 (germline): TSWWSYY, QGS. The CDR3 is 15 amino acids. The V and J ends lost 0 bases and 5 bases respectively, with 16 bases between them. CDR3 DNA: TGTGCTCTTGGGGAACTAGAGAAGAACTGGAGGCCCCTGATCTTT. Its translation is CALGELEKNWRPLIF.

This sequence joins TRDV1 and TRDJ1; a possible D gene is TRDD3 (6 bases). The germline gives CDR1 TSWWSYY, CDR2 QGS. V gave up 0 bases and J gave up 0 bases, with 20 bases separating them. The CDR3 extends over 19 amino acids. Here the CDR3 DNA reads TGTGCTCTTGGGGAACTGCGCAGGTTTGGATACCCACACACCGATAAACTCATCTTT. Its protein is CALGELRRFGYPHTDKLIF.

This rearrangement joins TRDV1 to TRDJ1, with TRDD3 identical over 8 bases. The germline V gene has CDR1 TSWWSYY and CDR2 QGS. The CDR3 runs to 25 residues. V lost 3 bases, J lost 2 bases, and 35 bases stayed unmatched. Here the CDR3 DNA reads TGTGCTCTTGGGGATAAAGATATTCCGTACGGACTGGGGGTCTACGCGTCCCGTCCTACCGATAAACTCATCTTT. It yields the protein CALGDKDIPYGLGVYASRPTDKLIF.

Within the sample, this clone is medium-sized (0.01 to 0.1%). This chain uses TRDV1 with TRDJ1; 9 positions agree with TRDD3. In germline, CDR1 is TSWWSYY, CDR2 QGS. The CDR3 runs to 19 residues. V was pared by 2 bases and J by 2 bases, with 15 bases of the junction left unmatched. The CDR3 here is CALGEGFPGVLGETDKLIF. The CDR3 nucleotides read TGTGCTCTTGGGGAAGGGTTCCCAGGTGTACTGGGGGAAACCGATAAACTCATCTTT.

This clone was observed a few times. This chain joins TRDV1 and TRDJ1; D gene unclear. The CDR3 sequence is 21 residues long. V was trimmed by 3 bases and J by 0 bases, leaving 29 bases between them. Germline CDR1 is TSWWSYY and CDR2 is QGS. Written as DNA, the CDR3 is TGTGCTCTTGGGGACGAAAGGCCCCTCCTCCCCCAAAAGAAGAACACCGATAAACTCATCTTT. Encoded protein: CALGDERPLLPQKKNTDKLIF.

The chain has TRDV1 and TRDJ1, with TRDD3 identical over 8 bases. Germline values: CDR1 TSWWSYY, CDR2 QGS. The CDR3 sequence is 21 residues long. Losses at the gene ends were 1 base for V and 0 bases for J; bases not matched to a gene: 19. The CDR3 reads CALGEPPRLLGGRKYTDKLIF. CDR3 coding DNA: TGTGCTCTTGGGGAACCCCCGCGACTACTGGGGGGTCGTAAGTACACCGATAAACTCATCTTT.

The rearrangement links TRDV1 to TRDJ1; 10 positions agree with TRDD3. The CDR3 extends over 20 amino acids. Trimming removed 6 bases from V and 0 bases from J; junction bases left unmatched: 19. CDR1 TSWWSYY and CDR2 QGS come from the germline V gene. The CDR3 bases are TGTGCTCTTGGAAACTTTATTCCTACTGGGGGATCACCTAACACCGATAAACTCATCTTT. As protein: CALGNFIPTGGSPNTDKLIF.

In its sample, this clone was seen a few times. Just one base apart from a much larger clone, this may be a read error. This specimen includes other DNA sequences encoding the same CDR3. The gene calls are TRDV3 and TRDJ1, with TRDD2 as a possible D gene (6 bases). V shed 0 bases and J shed 0 bases, with 20 bases lying between them. CDR1 and CDR2 (germline): TVYSNPD, GDNSRS (reference sequence). The CDR3 is 17 residues long. Here the CDR3 DNA reads TGTGCCTTTAGCCCTCCTACCGTAGTCGGATACACCGATAAACTCATCTTT. It specifies CAFSPPTVVGYTDKLIF.